This TCR beta chain was profiled in a study of T cell responses to AZD1222 COVID-19 vaccine. Study conclusions and caveats: Donors were mostly white British, more females; clonal diversity possibly underestimated. The span of vaccine-associated CD4 TCRs extended across spike, with dominance at 160-218 and 743-854. Spike-specific TCR breadth and depth both grew after two AZD1222 doses. Seropositive AZD1222 recipients at baseline numbered only 6 or 7.

Here immunoSEQ multiplex PCR was the method, and the copy in TCRdb shows in-frame clones only, minus some. Of tens of thousands of clones in the sample, 85% to 90% were seen once. The junction had 7 bases not matched to a gene; V was cut back by 5 bases and J by 2 bases. This CDR3 is built from 16 residues. Germline V gene sequence: CDR1 MRHNA, CDR2 SNTAGT. To note about this clone: Its matching antigen is unknown.

The material was peripheral blood, obtained on day 0 of AZD1222 vaccination. This sequence originates from an adult in good health. J is TRBJ2-1 and V is TRBV6-4; TRBD2 aligns across 9 bases. CDR3 amino acids: CASSKLAGVAYNEQFF. CDR3 in DNA: TGTGCCAGCAGTAAATTAGCGGGGGTCGCCTACAATGAGCAGTTCTTC.